This T cell receptor (beta chain) originates from a study of blood T cell repertoires in COVID-19. Repertoires were generated with immunoSEQ multiplex PCR, while TCRdb's copy carries only in-frame clones and drops some. The sample lists 99,000 or so clones; 87% were seen once. The TCR originated in a man in his fifties or sixties with acute or convalescent COVID-19. The specimen was peripheral blood.

The CDR3 DNA is TGTGCCAGCAGTCCCAGAGGTCGGCCGAACACCGGGGAGCTGTTTTTT. Translated, it gives CASSPRGRPNTGELFF. The V and J genes are TRBV27 and TRBJ2-2; D is unclear. With 5 bases removed from V and 0 bases from J, the gap between germline ends came to 13 bases. Germline loops: CDR1 MNHEY, CDR2 SMNVEV (reference sequence). The CDR3 spans 16 residues.